A single sample is the source of the 23 T cell receptor beta chains below, sequenced in a study of T cells in Graves' hyperthyroidism and ophthalmopathy. Amplified TCR beta CDR3 regions came from RNA transcripts. A first-round RT-PCR of the TCR CDR3 used the HTBI primer set. TCRdb fed the multiplex PCR reads into MiXCR, producing one record per CDR3 protein. The sample has a few hundred thousand distinct CDR3 sequences, approximately 15% seen once. Sequencing was carried out using blood. The receptor source for this set is a man younger than 45 with Graves' hyperthyroidism that later progressed to Graves' ophthalmopathy.

This rearrangement joins TRBV5-1 to TRBJ2-7; 7 nucleotides agree with TRBD2. J was trimmed by 5 bases and V by 0 bases; bases with no gene match: 8. From germline, CDR1 is SGHRS and CDR2 YFSETQ. The CDR3 has 15 amino acids. The CDR3 coding sequence is TGCGCCAGCAGCTTGGGGGGGGGATTGATTAACGAGCAGTACTTC. Its protein is CASSLGGGLINEQYF.

This clonotype was seen at least ten times. The chain links TRBV6-1 to TRBJ2-5, with TRBD2 matching over 9 bases. CDR1 and CDR2 from the germline V gene are MNHNS and SASEGT. The CDR3 sequence is 15 residues long. V lost 5 bases and J lost 2; bases outside the gene matches: 6. The CDR3 protein is CASSPMTSGQETQYF. The CDR3 DNA reads TGTGCCAGCAGTCCAATGACTAGCGGACAAGAGACCCAGTACTTC.

This clonotype has ten or more counts. This rearrangement joins TRBV5-1 to TRBJ1-1, with D possibly TRBD1 on 5 matching bases. The V end was cut by 4 bases, the J end by 3 bases, with 10 bases between. Looked up from germline, CDR1 is SGHRS and CDR2 is YFSETQ. The CDR3 is made up of 13 amino acids. The CDR3 DNA follows: TGCGCCAGCAGCATGTGGGGGGACACTGAAGCTTTCTTT. It specifies CASSMWGDTEAFF.

This clonotype has a handful of counts. This may be a read error: a much more frequent sequence differs by one nucleotide. This rearrangement joins TRBV7-3 to TRBJ2-7; D is perhaps TRBD2 (6 bases). Deletions cut 0 bases from V and 4 bases from J, with 10 bases between. The V gene's germline CDR1 is SGHTA and CDR2 FQGTGA. The CDR3 runs 14 residues. CDR3 loop: CASSLTAGGYEQYF. For the CDR3, the DNA is TGTGCCAGCAGCTTAACGGCCGGGGGATACGAGCAGTACTTC.

The chain combines TRBV19 with TRBJ1-2; 7 bases are a match to TRBD1. CDR1 LNHDA and CDR2 SQIVND come from the germline V gene (reference sequence). After removal of 4 bases from V and 3 bases from J, the junction contained 11 bases not matched to a gene. This CDR3 is 16 amino acids long. The CDR3 nucleotides read TGTGCCAGTAGTAAACCGGGGGACAGTCTCCACTATGGCTACACCTTC. This translates into CASSKPGDSLHYGYTF.

This clonotype showed up many times. The CDR3 DNA reads TGCGCCAGCAGCTTGTTAGGGGGCAGCTACGAGCAGTACTTC. Amino acids: CASSLLGGSYEQYF. The chain is built from TRBV5-1 and TRBJ2-7, with TRBD1 identical over 7 bases. CDR3 length: 14 amino acids. Germline loops: CDR1 SGHRS, CDR2 YFSETQ. V dropped 1 base and J dropped 3; count of bases not matched to a gene: 4.

This sequence joins TRBV28 and TRBJ1-5, with D perhaps matching TRBD1 (5 bases). The CDR3 runs 14 residues. V lost 3 bases and J lost 5, with 11 bases in between. Germline V gene data show CDR1 as MDHEN and CDR2 as SYDVKM. CDR3 coding DNA: TGTGCCAGCAGTTTCCGGCAGGGCCATCAGCCCCAGCATTTT. It codes for CASSFRQGHQPQHF. The complete variable domain, with remaining parts taken from reference TRBV28 and TRBJ1-5, reads DVKVTQSSRYLVKRTGEKVFLECVQDMDHENMFWYRQDPGLGLRLIYFSYDVKMKEKGDIPEGYSVSREKKERFSLILESASTNQTSMYLCASSFRQGHQPQHFGDGTRLSIL.

V and J are TRBV7-2 and TRBJ2-6; D uncertain. The V and J ends lost 1 base and 2 bases respectively, with 3 bases between them. CDR1 and CDR2 from the germline V gene are SGHTA and FQGNSA. The CDR3 spans 14 residues. The CDR3 protein is CASSLDAGANVLTF. The CDR3 region has the DNA TGTGCCAGCAGCTTAGATGCTGGGGCCAACGTCCTGACTTTC.

Notes on this clonotype: This is likely a read error, given that the CDR3 carries no conserved phenylalanine or tryptophan at its end. The J gene is TRBJ1-6, the V gene TRBV12-3 or TRBV12-4, with 7 bases aligning to TRBD1. This CDR3 comprises 17 residues. Trimming at V came to 3 bases and at J to 10 bases, leaving 15 bases not matched to a gene. This CDR3 is CASSFPPQTGKNSPLHL. CDR3 nucleotide sequence: TGTGCCAGCAGTTTTCCTCCCCAGACAGGGAAAAACTCACCCCTCCACCTT.

In this sample, this clonotype turned up many times. The chain recombines TRBV2 with TRBJ1-2; D ambiguous. Trimming left V 0 bases short and J 13 bases short, with 12 bases between. Germline CDR1 and CDR2: SNHLY and FYNNEI. This CDR3 is 12 amino acids long. CDR3 DNA sequence: TGTGCCAGCAGTGAAGCGGTGACCGCGAGCACCTTC. This gives the protein CASSEAVTASTF.

Comment on this clonotype: A junction end diverges from the germline sequence, so it may reflect a read error. This rearrangement joins TRBV6-1 to TRBJ2-5, with 8 bases aligning to TRBD2. This CDR3 spans 14 amino acids. CDR1 MNHNS and CDR2 SASEGT come from the germline V gene. In DNA form, the CDR3 reads TGTGCCAGCGCCTTAGCGGGGCTGCAAGAGGCCCAGTACTTC. Its translation: CASALAGLQEAQYF.

This clonotype was detected many times. The DNA for the CDR3 is TGCAGTGCTTGTTCTAACTATGGCTACACCTTC. It encodes CSACSNYGYTF. This sequence joins TRBV20-1 and TRBJ1-2; D not resolved. This CDR3 contains 11 residues. The V gene lost 5 bases and the J gene lost 0 bases, with 4 bases spanning the gap. Germline V lookup: CDR1 DFQATT, CDR2 SNEGSKA (reference sequence).

This clonotype was detected ten times or more. This chain connects TRBV20-1 to TRBJ1-1, with D perhaps TRBD1 (6 bases). The germline V and J ends were trimmed by 1 base and 6 bases, with 15 bases remaining between them. The germline V gene encodes CDR1 DFQATT and CDR2 SNEGSKA (reference sequence). CDR3 size: 14 residues. The CDR3: CSARVPGAAAEAFF. CDR3 DNA: TGCAGTGCTAGAGTTCCGGGGGCCGCGGCTGAAGCTTTCTTT.

This clonotype was recorded at least ten times. The rearrangement uses TRBV12-3 or TRBV12-4 and TRBJ2-3; no firm D call. This CDR3 region has 15 residues. V lost 6 bases to trimming and J lost 5 bases, with 18 bases between them. Here the CDR3 reads CASRLQARSGDTQYF. CDR3 DNA sequence: TGTGCCAGCAGACTTCAAGCGAGGTCCGGAGATACGCAGTATTTT.

The V gene is TRBV20-1, the J gene TRBJ2-4; no clear D gene. This CDR3 is 14 amino acids long. Trimming pared 5 bases from V and 2 bases from J, leaving 13 bases between. Germline CDR1 reads DFQATT; CDR2 reads SNEGSKA (reference sequence). The CDR3 reads CSARIGVTKNIQYF. The CDR3 nucleotides read TGCAGTGCTCGAATTGGAGTAACCAAAAACATTCAGTACTTC.

This clonotype was counted a few times. The chain uses TRBV9 and TRBJ2-5; D unresolved. Germline CDR1 SGDLS, CDR2 YYNGEE. V was cut by 5 bases and J by 1 base, with 9 bases left in between. CDR3 length: 13 amino acids. CDR3 in amino acids: CASRPTGQETQYF. The CDR3 nucleotides are TGTGCCAGCAGGCCGACGGGCCAAGAGACCCAGTACTTC. Combining the CDR3 with reference TRBV9 and TRBJ2-5 gives the whole variable domain DSGVTQTPKHLITATGQRVTLRCSPRSGDLSVYWYQQSLDQGLQFLIQYYNGEERAKGNILERFSAQQFPDLHSELNLSSLELGDSALYFCASRPTGQETQYFGPGTRLLVL.

This clonotype was found many times. The rearrangement joins TRBV15 to TRBJ2-5, with 13 bases matching TRBD2. Per the germline V gene, CDR1 is LNHNV and CDR2 is YYDKDF (reference sequence). V lost 2 bases, J lost 2 bases, and 2 bases stayed unmatched. CDR3 length: 16 amino acids. The CDR3 region has the DNA TGTGCCACCAGCAGATCGACTAGCGGGGGGCAAGAGACCCAGTACTTC. This encodes CATSRSTSGGQETQYF.

This clonotype was observed many times. This sequence joins TRBV2 and TRBJ1-1; TRBD1 might be the D (5 bases). Germline lookup yields CDR1 SNHLY and CDR2 FYNNEI. V was cut by 5 bases and J by 5 bases, with 15 bases left in between. This CDR3 is built from 14 residues. Here the CDR3 reads CASSPLGVGTEAFF. CDR3 DNA: TGTGCCAGCAGTCCTTTGGGGGTCGGAACTGAAGCTTTCTTT.

This chain joins TRBV19 and TRBJ2-1; possibly TRBD1 or TRBD2 for D (5 bases each). CDR1 is LNHDA, CDR2 SQIVND, per germline (reference sequence). Between the trimmed V and J ends, which lost 0 bases and 1 base, there was a span of 16 bases. This CDR3 has 18 residues. CDR3 coding DNA: TGTGCCAGTAGTATAGATCGGGACGGGGTGGGATCCTACAATGAGCAGTTCTTC. Translation: CASSIDRDGVGSYNEQFF.

This clonotype was picked up a small number of times. The J gene is TRBJ2-1, the V gene TRBV27, with 12 bases that match TRBD2. The CDR3 is made up of 17 amino acids. V dropped 3 bases and J dropped 4; count of bases not matched to a gene: 7. Germline V lookup: CDR1 MNHEY, CDR2 SMNVEV (reference sequence). The CDR3 protein is CASSFSPLAGGYNEQFF. CDR3 in DNA: TGTGCCAGCAGTTTTTCCCCACTAGCGGGGGGATACAATGAGCAGTTCTTC.

This clonotype was seen at least ten times. The rearrangement uses TRBV28 and TRBJ2-4; 12 nucleotides line up with TRBD2. Germline CDR1 is MDHEN and CDR2 is SYDVKM. V gave up 3 bases and J gave up 4 bases; unmatched junction bases: 7. The CDR3 has 17 residues. The CDR3 bases are TGTGCCAGCAGTTTGTACCGACTAGCGGGGGTAAAAAACATTCAGTACTTC. Protein: CASSLYRLAGVKNIQYF.

This clonotype was seen many times. The rearrangement links TRBV5-1 to TRBJ2-1, with 8 bases lining up with TRBD1. The J segment lost 6 bases and the V segment lost 6 bases, leaving 8 bases of the junction unmatched. Germline CDR1 is SGHRS and CDR2 is YFSETQ. The CDR3 consists of 14 residues. The CDR3, as DNA: TGCGCCAGCATCAAGGACAGGGCGGGCAATGAGCAGTTCTTC. Its protein product is CASIKDRAGNEQFF. The entire variable domain, with the rest obtained from reference TRBV5-1 and TRBJ2-1, is as follows: KAGVTQTPRYLIKTRGQQVTLSCSPISGHRSVSWYQQTPGQGLQFLFEYFSETQRNKGNFPGRFSGRQFSNSRSEMNVSTLELGDSALYLCASIKDRAGNEQFFGPGTRLTVL.

With regard to this clonotype: A much larger clone differs by one base, so this may be a read error. This chain uses TRBV11-3 with TRBJ1-6, with unresolved D. This CDR3 is 15 amino acids long. Germline V gene sequence: CDR1 SGHNT, CDR2 YENEEA. The chain's CDR3 is CASSPGRGRNSPHHF. CDR3 nucleotides: TGTGCCAGCAGCCCCGGGAGAGGACGGAATTCACCCCACCACTTT. The full variable domain, its missing parts supplied by reference TRBV11-3 and TRBJ1-6, is EAGVVQSPRYKIIEKKQPVAFWCNPISGHNTLYWYLQNLGQGPELLIRYENEEAVDDSQLPKDRFSAERLKGVDSTLKIQPAELGDSAVYLCASSPGRGRNSPHHFGNGTRLTVT.